This is a list of T cell receptor beta chains from one sample in a study of T cell responses to AZD1222 COVID-19 vaccine. Here immunoSEQ multiplex PCR was the method, and the copy in TCRdb shows in-frame clones only, minus some. The repertoire consists of 90,000 to 140,000 clones, with approximately 90% occurring once and the leading ten covering roughly 2.5%. This sample comprised peripheral blood, obtained on day 0 of AZD1222 vaccination. All receptors derive from an adult in good health. CDR3s include the opening cysteine and the closing phenylalanine or tryptophan. The D gene is left open where the match is weak. Part of the rows lack a size; the others show once, few, many or a class for expanded clones.

V gene: TRBV11-2; J gene: TRBJ2-1; clone size: .; D gene: .; CDR3 protein: CASKKQGSSYNEQFF; CDR3 DNA: TGTGCCAGCAAAAAACAGGGCAGCTCCTACAATGAGCAGTTCTTC
V gene: TRBV4-2; J gene: TRBJ2-1; clone size: few; D gene: TRBD1; CDR3 protein: CASSQTDRGTYNEQFF; CDR3 DNA: TGTGCCAGCAGCCAAACTGACAGGGGGACCTACAATGAGCAGTTCTTC
V gene: TRBV6-6; J gene: TRBJ2-3; clone size: .; D gene: TRBD2; CDR3 protein: CASSQLRLAGRNIGRGTDTQYF; CDR3 DNA: TGTGCCAGCAGTCAACTAAGACTAGCGGGACGAAATATCGGAAGGGGCACAGATACGCAGTATTTT
V gene: TRBV10-3; J gene: TRBJ1-1; clone size: .; D gene: TRBD1; CDR3 protein: CAISDVRDRREAFF; CDR3 DNA: TGTGCCATCAGTGACGTGAGGGACAGGCGGGAAGCTTTCTTT
V gene: TRBV5-4; J gene: TRBJ2-1; clone size: .; D gene: .; CDR3 protein: CASSQTGGNNEQFF; CDR3 DNA: TGTGCCAGCAGCCAAACGGGCGGCAACAATGAGCAGTTCTTC
V gene: TRBV19; J gene: TRBJ1-2; clone size: .; D gene: .; CDR3 protein: CASRTPGDYGYTF; CDR3 DNA: TGTGCCAGTCGGACCCCAGGGGACTATGGCTACACCTTC
V gene: TRBV7-2; J gene: TRBJ1-5; clone size: .; D gene: .; CDR3 protein: CASSEQETSNQPQHF; CDR3 DNA: TGTGCCAGCAGCGAACAGGAAACTAGCAATCAGCCCCAGCATTTT
V gene: TRBV6-5; J gene: TRBJ2-6; clone size: .; D gene: .; CDR3 protein: CASSLGASGANVLTF; CDR3 DNA: TGTGCCAGCAGTCTAGGGGCTTCTGGGGCCAACGTCCTGACTTTC
V gene: TRBV11-3; J gene: TRBJ2-2; clone size: .; D gene: .; CDR3 protein: CASSLLGAGTGELFF; CDR3 DNA: TGTGCCAGCAGCTTACTGGGAGCCGGGACCGGGGAGCTGTTTTTT
V gene: TRBV27; J gene: TRBJ1-1; clone size: .; D gene: .; CDR3 protein: CASSLSVQFSISTEAFF; CDR3 DNA: TGTGCCAGCAGTTTATCGGTCCAGTTCTCAATATCCACTGAAGCTTTCTTT
V gene: TRBV11-2; J gene: TRBJ2-1; clone size: .; D gene: .; CDR3 protein: CASSLEVGLYNEQFF; CDR3 DNA: TGTGCCAGCAGCTTAGAGGTGGGCCTCTACAATGAGCAGTTCTTC
V gene: TRBV23-1; J gene: TRBJ2-7; clone size: .; D gene: .; CDR3 protein: CARSRPPNSYEQYF; CDR3 DNA: TGCGCCCGCAGCCGCCCCCCAAATTCCTACGAGCAGTACTTC
V gene: TRBV2; J gene: TRBJ1-4; clone size: .; D gene: .; CDR3 protein: CASSEWGARAEKLFF; CDR3 DNA: TGTGCCAGCAGTGAATGGGGGGCGAGGGCTGAAAAACTGTTTTTT
V gene: TRBV21-1; J gene: TRBJ1-1; clone size: .; D gene: .; CDR3 protein: CASSPCELIKQGGTYPNTEAFF; CDR3 DNA: TGTGCCAGCAGCCCTTGTGAACTAATTAAACAGGGGGGTACTTATCCGAACACTGAAGCTTTCTTT
V gene: TRBV14; J gene: TRBJ1-2; clone size: .; D gene: .; CDR3 protein: CASSHVWGGYDYGYTF; CDR3 DNA: TGTGCCAGCAGCCATGTTTGGGGGGGCTACGACTATGGCTACACCTTC
V gene: TRBV19; J gene: TRBJ1-6; clone size: .; D gene: .; CDR3 protein: CASSGWPGGNSPLHF; CDR3 DNA: TGTGCCAGTAGTGGATGGCCCGGGGGGAATTCACCCCTCCACTTT
V gene: TRBV29-1; J gene: TRBJ2-3; clone size: .; D gene: TRBD2; CDR3 protein: CSVPHGLAGRTDTQYF; CDR3 DNA: TGCAGCGTCCCCCATGGACTAGCGGGACGCACAGATACGCAGTATTTT
V gene: TRBV2; J gene: TRBJ2-7; clone size: .; D gene: TRBD1; CDR3 protein: CASSVGQGAGEQYF; CDR3 DNA: TGTGCCAGCAGTGTCGGCCAGGGGGCCGGAGAGCAGTACTTC
V gene: TRBV10-3; J gene: TRBJ2-5; clone size: .; D gene: .; CDR3 protein: CAIRPDGGAGETQYF; CDR3 DNA: TGTGCCATCAGACCAGATGGGGGGGCAGGAGAGACCCAGTACTTC
V gene: TRBV15; J gene: TRBJ2-7; clone size: .; D gene: .; CDR3 protein: CATSFAGRSYEQYF; CDR3 DNA: TGTGCCACCAGCTTTGCCGGTAGGTCCTACGAGCAGTACTTC
V gene: TRBV3-1/TRBV3-2; J gene: TRBJ2-5; clone size: .; D gene: TRBD1; CDR3 protein: CASSPTATGVEETQYF; CDR3 DNA: TGTGCCAGCAGCCCAACCGCGACAGGGGTGGAAGAGACCCAGTACTTC
V gene: TRBV5-6; J gene: TRBJ2-5; clone size: .; D gene: TRBD1; CDR3 protein: CASSLVTGGQETQYF; CDR3 DNA: TGTGCCAGCAGCTTGGTCACAGGGGGTCAAGAGACCCAGTACTTC
V gene: TRBV10-3; J gene: TRBJ2-1; clone size: .; D gene: TRBD2; CDR3 protein: CAIKGSGSSVEQFF; CDR3 DNA: TGTGCCATCAAGGGGAGCGGGAGTTCGGTTGAGCAGTTCTTC
V gene: TRBV28; J gene: TRBJ2-7; clone size: .; D gene: .; CDR3 protein: CASSPSDTTTEQYF; CDR3 DNA: TGTGCCAGCAGTCCGTCGGACACCACTACTGAGCAGTACTTC
V gene: TRBV6-2/TRBV6-3; J gene: TRBJ2-2; clone size: .; D gene: .; CDR3 protein: CASSYSAGGTGELFF; CDR3 DNA: TGTGCCAGCAGTTACTCGGCAGGGGGGACCGGGGAGCTGTTTTTT